This entry features one T cell receptor (beta chain) sequence. The antigen is not known. These data are taken from a study of regulatory dendritic cells for organ transplantation. Only in-frame clones appear in the TCRdb table, and some are missing; sequencing was by immunoSEQ multiplex PCR. This table has some 10,000 clones, about three fifths appearing once. CDR3 length equals 14 residues. Germline V gene data show CDR1 as ENHRY and CDR2 as SYGVKD. With 8 bases removed from V and 4 bases from J, the gap between germline ends came to 14 bases. Sorted T cells were CFSE-labeled and cultured 5 days with allogeneic regulatory or mature dendritic cells at 1:10.

Sequencing used naive CD4+ T cells from blood cultured with dendritic cells. The subset was: CD45RA+ naive T cells. The chain employs TRBV10-3 and TRBJ2-2, with D possibly matching TRBD1 (6 bases). The sequence was collected from a human donor in good health. CDR3 amino acids: CAIGRGAGTGELFF. Here the CDR3 DNA reads TGTGCCATCGGCAGGGGCGCGGGCACCGGGGAGCTGTTTTTT.